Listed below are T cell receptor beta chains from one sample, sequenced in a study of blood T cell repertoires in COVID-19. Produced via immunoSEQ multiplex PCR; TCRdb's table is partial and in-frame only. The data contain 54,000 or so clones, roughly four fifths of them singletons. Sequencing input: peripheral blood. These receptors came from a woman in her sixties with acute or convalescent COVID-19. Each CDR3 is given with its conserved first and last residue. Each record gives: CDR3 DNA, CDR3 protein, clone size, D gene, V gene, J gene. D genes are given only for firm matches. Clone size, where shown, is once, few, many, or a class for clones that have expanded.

CDR3nt: TGTGCCAGCTCATCCCGGACAGGCCTTGGAGGAAACACCATATATTTT
CDR3aa: CASSSRTGLGGNTIYF
abundance: -
d_gene: TRBD1
v_gene: TRBV18
j_gene: TRBJ1-3

CDR3nt: TGTGCCAGCAGCCCCGACAGGGTTTCCTCCTACGAGCAGTACTTC
CDR3aa: CASSPDRVSSYEQYF
abundance: -
d_gene: TRBD1
v_gene: TRBV11-2
j_gene: TRBJ2-7

CDR3nt: TGTGCCAGCCGAGGGCAGACTACTAACTATGGCTACACCTTC
CDR3aa: CASRGQTTNYGYTF
abundance: -
d_gene: -
v_gene: TRBV6-5
j_gene: TRBJ1-2

CDR3nt: TGTGCCAGCAGCCCGACCCTGGGGGGGGACCCCGTGGGCTATGGCTACACCTTC
CDR3aa: CASSPTLGGDPVGYGYTF
abundance: -
d_gene: -
v_gene: TRBV27
j_gene: TRBJ1-2

CDR3nt: TGTGCCAGCAGTTTCCGGCAGGGCTGGGCCAAAAACATTCAGTACTTC
CDR3aa: CASSFRQGWAKNIQYF
abundance: -
d_gene: -
v_gene: TRBV27
j_gene: TRBJ2-4

CDR3nt: TGCGCCAGCAGCTCGTTTCCAACAGGGGCGGTAGCGGGGGGGCAAGAGACCCAGTACTTC
CDR3aa: CASSSFPTGAVAGGQETQYF
abundance: -
d_gene: TRBD2
v_gene: TRBV5-1
j_gene: TRBJ2-5

CDR3nt: TGTGCCAGCAGCCCCGGGACAGTGGAGACCCAGTACTTC
CDR3aa: CASSPGTVETQYF
abundance: -
d_gene: TRBD1
v_gene: TRBV6-2/TRBV6-3
j_gene: TRBJ2-5

CDR3nt: TGCGCCAGCAGCTGGACCGGGACTAGCAGGGGGGAGACCCAGTACTTC
CDR3aa: CASSWTGTSRGETQYF
abundance: -
d_gene: TRBD2
v_gene: TRBV5-1
j_gene: TRBJ2-5

CDR3nt: TGTGCCAGTAGACTAGCGGGAGGCGCGCAGTTCTTC
CDR3aa: CASRLAGGAQFF
abundance: -
d_gene: TRBD2
v_gene: TRBV19
j_gene: TRBJ2-1

CDR3nt: TGTGCCAGCACAGGAGGGACTTCCTACGAGCAGTACTTC
CDR3aa: CASTGGTSYEQYF
abundance: few
d_gene: -
v_gene: TRBV6-6
j_gene: TRBJ2-7

CDR3nt: TGTGCCAGCAGCCAAGGAGTAGGGGGCATGTACGAGCAGTACTTC
CDR3aa: CASSQGVGGMYEQYF
abundance: -
d_gene: TRBD1
v_gene: TRBV3-1/TRBV3-2
j_gene: TRBJ2-7

CDR3nt: TGTGCCAGCAGTCCCGGGACACCGGCTACCCAGTACTTC
CDR3aa: CASSPGTPATQYF
abundance: -
d_gene: -
v_gene: TRBV12-3/TRBV12-4
j_gene: TRBJ2-5

CDR3nt: TGTGCCAGCAGCGCCCTTAGACAGGGGGAGAGAACTGAAGCTTTCTTT
CDR3aa: CASSALRQGERTEAFF
abundance: -
d_gene: TRBD1
v_gene: TRBV9
j_gene: TRBJ1-1

CDR3nt: TGTGCCAGCACTAGACCTTTGAACACTGAAGCTTTCTTT
CDR3aa: CASTRPLNTEAFF
abundance: -
d_gene: -
v_gene: TRBV28
j_gene: TRBJ1-1

CDR3nt: TGTGCCAGCAGCTCTTATATGAACACTGAAGCTTTCTTT
CDR3aa: CASSSYMNTEAFF
abundance: once
d_gene: -
v_gene: TRBV7-9
j_gene: TRBJ1-1

CDR3nt: TGTGCCAGCAGTAGGGACAGGCCAAGGATTTCACCCCTCCACTTT
CDR3aa: CASSRDRPRISPLHF
abundance: -
d_gene: TRBD1
v_gene: TRBV28
j_gene: TRBJ1-6

CDR3nt: TGTGCCAGCACCAACAGTGGGGAGCTGTTTTTT
CDR3aa: CASTNSGELFF
abundance: few
d_gene: -
v_gene: TRBV2
j_gene: TRBJ2-2

CDR3nt: TGCGCCAGCAGCTTACAGGGGCCGACCTACGAGCAGTACTTC
CDR3aa: CASSLQGPTYEQYF
abundance: -
d_gene: TRBD1
v_gene: TRBV5-1
j_gene: TRBJ2-7

CDR3nt: TGTGCCAGCAGACCGGACAGGACGTATGGCTACACCTTC
CDR3aa: CASRPDRTYGYTF
abundance: -
d_gene: TRBD1
v_gene: TRBV7-2
j_gene: TRBJ1-2

CDR3nt: TGTGCCAGCAGTCCCCATTCAACTAATGAAAAACTGTTTTTT
CDR3aa: CASSPHSTNEKLFF
abundance: -
d_gene: -
v_gene: TRBV2
j_gene: TRBJ1-4

CDR3nt: TGTGCCAGCAGTTTACAGGACTTGAACACTGAAGCTTTCTTT
CDR3aa: CASSLQDLNTEAFF
abundance: -
d_gene: -
v_gene: TRBV28
j_gene: TRBJ1-1

CDR3nt: TGTGCCAGTAGGGACCGATCGGGACTGAACCAAGCTTTCTTT
CDR3aa: CASRDRSGLNQAFF
abundance: few
d_gene: -
v_gene: TRBV19
j_gene: TRBJ1-1

CDR3nt: TGTGCCAGCAGCTCTGGACTTGCCTACGAGCAGTACTTC
CDR3aa: CASSSGLAYEQYF
abundance: -
d_gene: -
v_gene: TRBV11-2
j_gene: TRBJ2-7

CDR3nt: TGTGCCTGGAGTGGAGTAGCGGGAGGTTGGACAGATACGCAGTATTTT
CDR3aa: CAWSGVAGGWTDTQYF
abundance: -
d_gene: TRBD2
v_gene: TRBV30
j_gene: TRBJ2-3

CDR3nt: TGTGCCAGTAGTCCGCAGGACAGGGGGCAGAATCAGCCCCAGCATTTT
CDR3aa: CASSPQDRGQNQPQHF
abundance: -
d_gene: TRBD1
v_gene: TRBV19
j_gene: TRBJ1-5

CDR3nt: TGTGCCAGCAGTCCCGGAGACTTAATCACAGATACGCAGTATTTT
CDR3aa: CASSPGDLITDTQYF
abundance: -
d_gene: -
v_gene: TRBV6-5
j_gene: TRBJ2-3

CDR3nt: TGTGCCAGCACCAGGGGGCGGATCGATTCACCCCTCCACTTT
CDR3aa: CASTRGRIDSPLHF
abundance: -
d_gene: TRBD1
v_gene: TRBV6-5
j_gene: TRBJ1-6

CDR3nt: TGTGCCAGCAGCTTAGGGACAGTTAATGAGCAGTTCTTC
CDR3aa: CASSLGTVNEQFF
abundance: -
d_gene: -
v_gene: TRBV7-2
j_gene: TRBJ2-1

CDR3nt: TGTGCCAGCAGCCCCACGCTAGACTTCACCACAGATACGCAGTATTTT
CDR3aa: CASSPTLDFTTDTQYF
abundance: -
d_gene: -
v_gene: TRBV11-1
j_gene: TRBJ2-3

CDR3nt: TGTGCCAGCAGCGTGACAGGGTCTGCAACTAATGAAAAACTGTTTTTT
CDR3aa: CASSVTGSATNEKLFF
abundance: -
d_gene: TRBD1
v_gene: TRBV5-6
j_gene: TRBJ1-4

CDR3nt: TGTGCCAGCTCACCAATCCGCCAGGGTCACCAGCCCCAGCATTTT
CDR3aa: CASSPIRQGHQPQHF
abundance: -
d_gene: -
v_gene: TRBV18
j_gene: TRBJ1-5

CDR3nt: TGTGCCAGCAGCCGGACTAGCGGGAACATAAATACGCAGTATTTT
CDR3aa: CASSRTSGNINTQYF
abundance: -
d_gene: TRBD2
v_gene: TRBV28
j_gene: TRBJ2-3

CDR3nt: TGTGCCAGCAGACCCCGACAGGGCAATCAGCCCCAGCATTTT
CDR3aa: CASRPRQGNQPQHF
abundance: -
d_gene: -
v_gene: TRBV6-5
j_gene: TRBJ1-5

CDR3nt: TGTGCCAGCAGTTATCGGGACGAGCAGTACTTC
CDR3aa: CASSYRDEQYF
abundance: few
d_gene: -
v_gene: TRBV27
j_gene: TRBJ2-7

CDR3nt: TGTGCCAGCAGTGAAAGGAACAGCCGCCCCTCGGACATTCAGTACTTC
CDR3aa: CASSERNSRPSDIQYF
abundance: -
d_gene: -
v_gene: TRBV6-1
j_gene: TRBJ2-4

CDR3nt: TGTGCCATCAGCAGGGAACATAATTCACCCCTCCACTTT
CDR3aa: CAISREHNSPLHF
abundance: -
d_gene: -
v_gene: TRBV28
j_gene: TRBJ1-6

CDR3nt: TGTGCCTGGAGCCGATCGGCGGGGGGTTACATTCAGTACTTC
CDR3aa: CAWSRSAGGYIQYF
abundance: -
d_gene: TRBD2
v_gene: TRBV30
j_gene: TRBJ2-4

CDR3nt: TGTGCCAGCAATCGAGGAGGTAGCTCCTACAATGAGCAGTTCTTC
CDR3aa: CASNRGGSSYNEQFF
abundance: -
d_gene: -
v_gene: TRBV7-9
j_gene: TRBJ2-1

CDR3nt: TGTGCCAGCAGCCACGGGACTCCCCTAACGGGCCAGTACTTC
CDR3aa: CASSHGTPLTGQYF
abundance: -
d_gene: -
v_gene: TRBV3-1/TRBV3-2
j_gene: TRBJ2-5

CDR3nt: TGTGCCAGCAGTTACTTGGGACACCTCTACGAGCAGTACTTC
CDR3aa: CASSYLGHLYEQYF
abundance: once
d_gene: -
v_gene: TRBV6-5
j_gene: TRBJ2-7

CDR3nt: TGCGCCAGCAGCCCTGTTCAGGCGACAGGGTATGGCTACACCTTC
CDR3aa: CASSPVQATGYGYTF
abundance: -
d_gene: TRBD1
v_gene: TRBV5-1
j_gene: TRBJ1-2

CDR3nt: TGTGCCAGCAGTTCAGGGCGCTCCTACGAGCAGTACTTC
CDR3aa: CASSSGRSYEQYF
abundance: -
d_gene: -
v_gene: TRBV6-5
j_gene: TRBJ2-7

CDR3nt: TGCGCCAGCAGCCCACTGAGCGGAGGGGATACGAGGGAGACCCAGTACTTC
CDR3aa: CASSPLSGGDTRETQYF
abundance: -
d_gene: -
v_gene: TRBV5-1
j_gene: TRBJ2-5

CDR3nt: TGTGCCAGCAGCCAAGGCACCGGGCAGGGGAGCAATCAGCCCCAGCATTTT
CDR3aa: CASSQGTGQGSNQPQHF
abundance: -
d_gene: -
v_gene: TRBV3-1/TRBV3-2
j_gene: TRBJ1-5

CDR3nt: TGTGCCAGCAGTTACTCCCCTTCCGAGCAGTACTTC
CDR3aa: CASSYSPSEQYF
abundance: -
d_gene: -
v_gene: TRBV6-2/TRBV6-3
j_gene: TRBJ2-7

CDR3nt: TGTGCCTGGAGTCCGACAGCTTCACCCCTCCACTTT
CDR3aa: CAWSPTASPLHF
abundance: few
d_gene: -
v_gene: TRBV30
j_gene: TRBJ1-6

CDR3nt: TGTGCCAGCAGCTTAGATGGGGCAGCAGTCCCTTATGGCTACACCTTC
CDR3aa: CASSLDGAAVPYGYTF
abundance: -
d_gene: -
v_gene: TRBV7-2
j_gene: TRBJ1-2

CDR3nt: TGTGCCAGCGCCGGGGGGGCATATGATACGCAGTATTTT
CDR3aa: CASAGGAYDTQYF
abundance: -
d_gene: TRBD2
v_gene: TRBV9
j_gene: TRBJ2-3

CDR3nt: TGCGCCAGCAGCTTCGGGACAGTAAATTCACCCCTCCACTTT
CDR3aa: CASSFGTVNSPLHF
abundance: -
d_gene: TRBD1
v_gene: TRBV5-1
j_gene: TRBJ1-6

CDR3nt: TGCAGTGCAACGGGACAGTATGGCTACACCTTC
CDR3aa: CSATGQYGYTF
abundance: -
d_gene: TRBD1
v_gene: TRBV20-1
j_gene: TRBJ1-2

CDR3nt: TGTGCCAGCAGTTTGGGCAGGAACTACGAGCAGTACTTC
CDR3aa: CASSLGRNYEQYF
abundance: -
d_gene: -
v_gene: TRBV28
j_gene: TRBJ2-7

CDR3nt: TGTGCCAGCAGCCCAAGTGGCGGTGGACAGGGGGCGTACGAGCAGTACTTC
CDR3aa: CASSPSGGGQGAYEQYF
abundance: -
d_gene: TRBD1
v_gene: TRBV9
j_gene: TRBJ2-7

CDR3nt: TGTGCCAGCAGCCAAAGACAGGGTAGCAATCAGCCCCAGCATTTT
CDR3aa: CASSQRQGSNQPQHF
abundance: once
d_gene: TRBD1
v_gene: TRBV3-1/TRBV3-2
j_gene: TRBJ1-5

CDR3nt: TGTGCCAGCAGTTTTGGACAGGGGTATAGCAATCAGCCCCAGCATTTT
CDR3aa: CASSFGQGYSNQPQHF
abundance: -
d_gene: TRBD1
v_gene: TRBV2
j_gene: TRBJ1-5